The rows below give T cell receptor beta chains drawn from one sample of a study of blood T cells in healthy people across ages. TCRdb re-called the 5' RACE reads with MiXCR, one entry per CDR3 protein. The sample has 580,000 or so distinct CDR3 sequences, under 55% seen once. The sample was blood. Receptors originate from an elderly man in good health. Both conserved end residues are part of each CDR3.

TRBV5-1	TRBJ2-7	CASSLVSGRGTTYEQYF
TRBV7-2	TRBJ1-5	CASSFANTQDQPQHF
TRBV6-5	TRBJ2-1	CASRIDSYNEQFF
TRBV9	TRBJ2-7	CASSVEGNYPSYEQYF
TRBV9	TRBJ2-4	CASSVAPQAPNGQYF
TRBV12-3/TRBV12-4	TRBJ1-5	CASSFQPQHF
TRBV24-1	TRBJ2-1	CATSDPRLAGGRDEQFF
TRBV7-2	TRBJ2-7	CASSSRPVGDTLSYEQYF
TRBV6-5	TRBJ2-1	CASSYMNWLAGEGNEQFF
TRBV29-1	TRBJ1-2	CSVEDLDGRNYGYTF
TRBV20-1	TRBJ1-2	CSAKRTGDYGYTF
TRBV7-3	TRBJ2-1	CASSRQGWDEQFF
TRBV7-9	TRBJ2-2	CASSHQSAGNTGELFF
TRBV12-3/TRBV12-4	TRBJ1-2	CASSSRRVLYGYTF
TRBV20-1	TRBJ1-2	CSARAPGQGYGYTF
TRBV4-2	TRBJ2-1	CASSQDGTSGANEQFF
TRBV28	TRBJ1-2	CASSSRTGNENGYTF
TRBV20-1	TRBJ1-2	CSAPIRSYGYTF